The 16 T cell receptor beta chains presented below share a single source sample, sequenced in a study of regulatory T cells in long-lasting Graves disease. Assembly of TCR beta libraries relied on iRepertoire HTBI primers together with Arm-PCR of CDR3 regions. TCRdb re-called the multiplex PCR reads with MiXCR, one entry per CDR3 protein. The table lists roughly 560,000 distinct CDR3 sequences, 15% to 20% of them singletons. Time point in this sample: newly diagnosed GD, antithyroid drugs for less than 3 months. Following extraction of RNA from PBMCs, that RNA was used to make the TCR library. These same records also appear under a second study, on T cells in Graves' hyperthyroidism and ophthalmopathy.

The specimen was peripheral blood mononuclear cells (PBMCs), collected at new diagnosis, from a patient treated with antithyroid drugs. The receptors come from a woman between 40 and 65 years old with Graves disease.

This clonotype appeared many times. The chain uses TRBV3-1 and TRBJ1-2, with TRBD1 identical over 7 bases. Looked up from germline, CDR1 is LGHDT and CDR2 is YNNKEL (reference sequence). V dropped 1 base and J dropped 4; count of bases not matched to a gene: 9. The CDR3 is 16 residues long. CDR3 DNA sequence: TGTGCCAGCAGCCAAGCGTCCGGGACAGTCGGCTATGGCTACACCTTC. It translates to CASSQASGTVGYGYTF.

In regard to this clonotype: A much larger clone differs from this one at a single base, so this may be a read error. This chain uses TRBV20-1 with TRBJ2-7; D call uncertain. This CDR3 spans 14 amino acids. The V end was cut by 2 bases, the J end by 0 bases, with 11 bases between. Germline V gives CDR1 DFQATT, CDR2 SNEGSKA (reference sequence). CDR3 protein: CSARFDLSSYEQYF. The CDR3 DNA is TGCAGTGCTAGATTCGACCTCAGCTCCTACGAGCAGTACTTC.

This clonotype was seen a handful of times. The rearrangement joins TRBV19 to TRBJ1-4; 9 bases fit TRBD1. There are 14 residues in the CDR3. V dropped 5 bases and J dropped 7; count of bases not matched to a gene: 5. Per germline, CDR1 LNHDA and CDR2 SQIVND (reference sequence). The CDR3 region has the DNA TGTGCCAGTAGTCCCGGGACAGGGTCTGAAAAACTGTTTTTT. Protein: CASSPGTGSEKLFF. The whole variable domain, remainder taken from reference TRBV19 and TRBJ1-4, is DGGITQSPKYLFRKEGQNVTLSCEQNLNHDAMYWYRQDPGQGLRLIYYSQIVNDFQKGDIAEGYSVSREKKESFPLTVTSAQKNPTAFYLCASSPGTGSEKLFFGSGTQLSVL.

This clonotype was counted ten times or more. The chain links TRBV2 to TRBJ1-2; tentatively, D is TRBD1 (5 bases). Looked up from germline, CDR1 is SNHLY and CDR2 is FYNNEI. The length of the CDR3 is 13 residues. V was shortened by 2 bases and J by 7 bases, with 11 bases between the two germline ends. DNA for the CDR3: TGTGCCAGCAGTGAATCTCAGGGATCTGGCTACACCTTC. This translates into CASSESQGSGYTF.

Comment on this clonotype: Since a much larger clone is just one base distant, this may be a read error. J is TRBJ1-2 and V is TRBV6-2 or TRBV6-3; D not certain. CDR1 and CDR2 (germline): MNHEY, SVGEGT. The CDR3 has 15 residues. The CDR3 protein is CASSLVSGSSYGYAF. CDR3 nucleotide sequence: TGTGCCAGCAGTTTAGTTTCCGGGTCGTCCTATGGCTACGCCTTC.

This CDR3 reads CASSQSQGAPGNYGYTF. The CDR3, as DNA: TGTGCCAGCAGCCAATCACAGGGGGCGCCGGGCAATTATGGCTACACCTTC. This chain joins TRBV16 and TRBJ1-2; 9 nucleotides align to TRBD1. CDR1 is KGHSY and CDR2 is FQNENV in the germline V gene. The CDR3 runs to 17 residues. V gave up 0 bases and J gave up 5 bases; unmatched junction bases: 10.

The V and J genes are TRBV3-1 and TRBJ2-3; unclear D gene. The CDR3 sequence is 16 residues long. Trimming pared 1 base from V and 2 bases from J, leaving 13 bases between. Germline CDR1 LGHDT, CDR2 YNNKEL (reference sequence). The CDR3 here is CASSQGLGRHTDTQYF. In DNA form, the CDR3 reads TGTGCCAGCAGCCAAGGTCTTGGGCGCCACACAGATACGCAGTATTTT.

V usage is TRBV7-9 and J usage is TRBJ1-3, with 12 bases fitting TRBD1. Germline lookup yields CDR1 SEHNR and CDR2 FQNEAQ (reference sequence). This CDR3 is built from 14 residues. The trim removed 11 bases at V and 2 bases at J, leaving 4 bases unmatched. CDR3 in amino acids: CAHRDRGPGNTIYF. CDR3 sequence (DNA): TGTGCCCATAGGGACAGGGGGCCTGGAAACACCATATATTTT. The whole variable domain, filled in from reference TRBV7-9 and TRBJ1-3, reads DTGVSQNPRHKITKRGQNVTFRCDPISEHNRLYWYRQTLGQGPEFLTYFQNEAQLEKSRLLSDRFSAERPKGSFSTLEIQRTEQGDSAMYLCAHRDRGPGNTIYFGEGSWLTVV.

This clonotype occurred many times. This CDR3 is CASSQATGTGELFF. CDR3 sequence (DNA): TGTGCCAGCAGCCAAGCTACAGGGACTGGGGAGCTGTTTTTT. The rearrangement joins TRBV3-1 to TRBJ2-2; TRBD1 or TRBD2 may be the D gene (6 bases each). Trimming stripped 1 base from V and 8 bases from J, with 11 bases between. The CDR3 sequence is 14 residues long. In germline, CDR1 is LGHDT, CDR2 YNNKEL (reference sequence).

This chain joins TRBV7-9 and TRBJ2-1; weak D call: TRBD1 (6 bases). V gave up 4 bases and J gave up 5 bases, with 9 bases separating them. The CDR3 is 13 residues long. Germline lookup yields CDR1 SEHNR and CDR2 FQNEAQ (reference sequence). CDR3 coding DNA: TGTGCCAGCAGCTCGGGACAACACAATGAGCAGTTCTTC. Translation: CASSSGQHNEQFF.

This clonotype has at least ten counts. The rearrangement links TRBV2 to TRBJ1-1; D uncertain. Trimming took off 6 bases at V and 6 bases at J, with 11 bases between the two ends. Germline V gene sequence: CDR1 SNHLY, CDR2 FYNNEI. The CDR3 is 12 residues long. The CDR3 here is CASSPTRSEAFF. The DNA for the CDR3 is TGTGCCAGCAGCCCCACCCGGTCTGAAGCTTTCTTT.

The J gene is TRBJ2-6, the V gene TRBV12-3 or TRBV12-4; tentatively, D is TRBD1 (6 bases). This CDR3 has 15 amino acids. Between the trimmed V and J ends, which lost 8 bases and 0 bases, there was a span of 11 bases. The CDR3 DNA is TGTGCCAGCTCAACAGGGAACTCTGGGGCCAACGTCCTGACTTTC. As protein: CASSTGNSGANVLTF.

The chain has TRBV3-1 and TRBJ1-1; D is perhaps TRBD1 (6 bases). CDR3 length: 15 amino acids. Germline CDR1 is LGHDT and CDR2 is YNNKEL (reference sequence). Trimming left V 1 base short and J 3 bases short, with 12 bases between. CDR3 nucleotides: TGTGCCAGCAGCCAAGGGGGAGGACAGTACACTGAAGCTTTCTTT. It yields the protein CASSQGGGQYTEAFF.

The rearrangement links TRBV20-1 to TRBJ1-5; no clear D gene. Germline V gives CDR1 DFQATT, CDR2 SNEGSKA (reference sequence). Trimming shortened V by 3 bases and J by 5 bases, and 11 bases separated the two germline ends. CDR3 length: 13 amino acids. CDR3: CSASGIGDQPQHF. In DNA, the CDR3 is TGCAGTGCTAGTGGCATCGGGGATCAGCCCCAGCATTTT.

This clonotype was recorded many times. The chain is built from TRBV28 and TRBJ1-5; D might be TRBD1 (5 bases). Germline assignment: CDR1 MDHEN and CDR2 SYDVKM. With 4 bases removed from V and 6 bases from J, the gap between germline ends came to 16 bases. This CDR3 has 15 residues. CDR3 amino acids: CASSSGSTGGQPQHF. Written as DNA, the CDR3 is TGTGCCAGCAGTTCCGGGTCTACGGGGGGTCAGCCCCAGCATTTT.

This chain connects TRBV6-1 to TRBJ1-2; unclear D gene. The CDR3 sequence is 13 residues long. CDR1 is MNHNS and CDR2 is SASEGT in the germline V gene. V was trimmed by 5 bases and J by 5 bases, leaving 12 bases between them. CDR3 DNA sequence: TGTGCCAGCAGTCAAACAGATCATTATGGCTACACCTTC. Translating gives CASSQTDHYGYTF.